This T cell receptor (beta chain) emerged from a study of cytomegalovirus exposure and HLA in healthy donors (dated by TCRdb to the late 2010s). About the investigation overall: According to an earlier analysis of 587 of the donors, about 179 million T cells yielded 117 million unique TCR beta sequences and approximately 300 Gb of sequence data. Among the roughly 390 genotyped donors, approximately 82% belonged to the genetic ancestry cluster associated with self-reported Caucasian donors. Besides the first cohort of hundreds of subjects, a separate validation cohort made up of 120 different subjects was used. Typing coverage differed by locus: A, B, C, DRB1 and DQB1 were typed in roughly 620-630 donors, DQA1 in 522, DPA1 in roughly 590, and DPB1 in 450 to 490. Several DR-DQ haplotypes were treated as single units for association and clustering because of strong linkage in the cohort. Donor age, sex, ethnicity and CMV serostatus were collected together with the repertoire data. All discovery cohort repertoires had been generated using a single sequencing platform. Class I and class II HLA loci were covered by the typing at four-digit resolution. A later genetic analysis took genome-wide SNP genotypes for about 60% of the roughly 670 donors and used that subset as a discovery cohort. An earlier analysis of some 600 of the donors applied high-throughput TCR beta sequencing to assess whether each TCR beta V gene segment acted as functional or pseudogenic. To predict cytomegalovirus infection status, the study brought together high-throughput TCR immunosequencing, statistical association of individual TCRs with disease status, and machine learning. In a later analysis, previously published TCR beta repertoires from 550 to 700 donors were re-analyzed and high-resolution HLA genotyping was added so that TCR occurrence patterns could be studied. On average, 235,054 unique TCR beta nucleotide sequences were sequenced per donor among about 400 genotyped donors of the cohort, with 15% to 20% of those sequences being non-productive. The study aimed to test whether cataloging public T cell receptors could reveal signatures of past pathogen exposure. The later analysis used no new phenotypic data to find candidate immune exposures, relying instead on TCR beta sequences and their occurrence across donors. About 300 gigabases of sequencing data and around 85 million unique TCR sequences made up an early release that covered nearly 650 HLA-typed donors. The study used immunosequencing to profile the T cell repertoires of hundreds of subjects and linked those repertoires to cytomegalovirus serostatus.

CDR1 and CDR2, per the germline V gene (reference sequence), are GTSNPN and SVGIG. Trimming removed 4 bases from V and 5 bases from J; the gene matches leave 11 bases unexplained. From cysteine to phenylalanine, the CDR3 is 15 amino acids long. Of the read, only the CDR3 DNA is kept; its 45 bases are in frame from base 1. In total, 666 healthy bone marrow donors made up the cohort. All cohort members were sampled while nominally healthy, although unrecorded immune exposures were likely present. The donor was CMV seropositive and was included in the group of 289 seropositive cohort members. A peripheral blood sample was provided by each donor, and peripheral blood mononuclear cells were used for TCR beta sequencing. The Qiagen DNeasy Blood Extraction Kit was used to extract genomic DNA from the blood cell samples. A note on this clone: The antigen it binds to is not known. No base quality values were provided; no much bigger clone lies one nucleotide off.

Summary of the overall study and its limitations: A later analysis associated 17,000 or so TCR beta sequences with specific HLA alleles at a false discovery rate of 0.05. According to a later analysis, TCR association rates differed among HLA loci, with DRB1 alleles showing the most associated TCRs and HLA-C alleles showing the fewest. Approximately 16 rarely observed V segments, including chromosome 9 orphons, were excluded from the earlier analysis of 550 to 700 of the donors because counts were too low. The study gave a list of about 170 TCR beta chains associated with cytomegalovirus. This cohort had only TCR beta chains sequenced, and the lack of alpha or paired-chain data limited which features could be detected. Because HLA typing was unavailable for some donors at each locus, only the typed subset was used in association tests. In a later analysis, most CMV-associated TCR beta chains were found to appear HLA-restricted, with HLA associations seemingly driven largely by CMV exposure. For the cohort, immune exposure information was limited to CMV serostatus. Correlated functional status among segregating V segments might reflect linkage disequilibrium, but an unknown experimental factor could not be ruled out. A further reported finding was that TCR beta sequences accurately predicted the HLA-A and HLA-B alleles for most subjects in the first cohort. Strong co-occurrence of HLA alleles, especially DR and DQ, made assigning TCR associations to individual alleles difficult. The 87-base-pair reads could not distinguish some IMGT-functional V segments, including TRBV6-2 and TRBV6-3, so those segments were excluded. The classifier was reported to diagnose cytomegalovirus status with high specificity and sensitivity in both the original and validation cohorts. In a later analysis, several top co-occurrence clusters were reported to appear linked to parvovirus B19, influenza, CMV and Epstein-Barr virus. In an earlier analysis of about 540 of the donors, most TCR beta V segments were observed in productive rearrangements about 90% or about 30% of the time, broadly matching IMGT annotations. A later genetic analysis reported fewer N-insertions in productive TCRs among donors in an Asian-associated ancestry cluster than the roughly 640-donor mean. In vitro tests confirmed that a few of the cytomegalovirus-associated TCR beta chains recognize cytomegalovirus antigens. Sequencing depth was assumed to be roughly uniform across donors in the presence/absence analyses, though that assumption may not hold. Most TCR sequences were observed very rarely across donors, whereas some public TCRs were present in many individuals. The authors suggested that the approach could potentially be generalized to other disease states and immunological phenotypes. A group of highly shared sequence variants was considered likely to be a technical artifact of the sequencing pipeline. A later analysis found that HLA-associated TCR beta chains were more clonally expanded and had lower generation probabilities than equally common non-associated chains. A later genetic analysis associated a missense DCLRE1C variant with V-gene and J-gene trimming of TCR beta chains, and an independent cohort replicated the association.

The receptor library was made with the immunoSEQ multiplex PCR assay. For the multiplex PCR, a mixture combining 60 forward primers for TCR Vbeta segments and 13 reverse primers for TCR Jbeta segments was used. Amplification of the CDR3 region of rearranged TCR beta genes was performed with a multiplex PCR assay on genomic DNA. The amplified TCR beta libraries were sequenced on the Illumina HiSeq System as 87-base-pair reads. The study's own analysis went as follows. A later analysis counted about 82 million unique TCR beta chains across the 700 or so repertoires, and roughly 10 million of these chains were shared by at least two donors. A nearest-neighbor algorithm error-corrected the raw reads and collapsed the reads into unique sequences, merging closely related sequences to remove PCR and sequencing errors. To assign V, D and J gene segments, CDR3 sequences were aligned to IMGT reference sequences. For a sequence to be retained, at least a six-nucleotide match to both a V gene segment and a J gene segment was required. Rearrangements were classified as productive when the CDR3 lacked stop codons and remained in frame with V and J, and all other rearrangements were classified as non-productive. CDR3 was defined according to IMGT convention as the region running from the second conserved V-encoded cysteine to the conserved J-encoded phenylalanine. In an earlier analysis of some 550 of the donors, sequences lacking an unambiguous match to a single V gene segment were excluded. In an earlier analysis of 587 of the donors, a V segment was called functional when productive rearrangements were above 56.7%, and segregating when the standard deviation between donors exceeded 5%. A statistical classification framework was built to diagnose cytomegalovirus status from the catalog of TCR beta chain sequences. A later analysis assigned V and J genes by comparing TCR nucleotide sequences with IMGT/GENE-DB human TR gene sequences. The TCRdist pipeline was used in a later analysis to assign CDR3 sequences and most-parsimonious VDJ recombination scenarios. In a later analysis, each TCR beta chain was defined by its CDR3 amino acid sequence together with its V-gene family, and reads without a unique V-gene family were excluded. A later analysis removed 550 to 650 highly shared, low-generation-probability nucleotide sequences to deal with suspected cross-contamination and a sequencing artifact. In a later analysis, a clonal expansion index for each public chain was calculated from normalized within-repertoire ranks of inferred template counts. Generation probabilities in a later analysis came from a VDJ recombination model fitted to out-of-frame rearrangements, and those results were checked against IGoR. Hypergeometric tests were used in a later analysis to score TCR-TCR, TCR-HLA and TCR-CMV co-occurrence, with a repertoire-size bias correction applied to the TCR pairs. In a later analysis, false discovery rates were estimated by permuting HLA or CMV assignments 20 times. In a later analysis, co-occurring TCRs were grouped using DBSCAN, with TCRdist sequence similarity added in when clustering inside HLA-allele-positive subsets. Repertoires with fewer than 30,000 or more than 120,000 public chains were left out of co-occurrence clustering, as were five repertoires with anomalous nucleotide sharing. In TCRdb, the immuneACCESS table is reduced to in-frame sequences with V and J assigned. These tables do not hold every clone; where another copy was compared, an unresolved V gene accounts for under half, and the others remain unexplained. That table is the source of V, J and clone size, and D and trimming were worked out from the DNA. The sample table contains roughly 150,000 clones; only one count was recorded for about 80% of them. Of the sample, about 6.4% is held by the ten largest clones.

Recombination joined TRBV30 with TRBJ2-1; TRBD2 fits 7 bases in the junction. Sequenced sample: PBMCs. The clonotype originates from a woman in her forties or fifties in good health and CMV-seropositive. The CDR3 reads CAWKETSIVNNEQFF. The DNA is as follows: TGTGCCTGGAAAGAGACTAGCATCGTCAACAATGAGCAGTTCTTC.